The rows below give T cell receptor beta chains drawn from one sample of a study of cytomegalovirus exposure and HLA in healthy donors. The method was immunoSEQ multiplex PCR; TCRdb's version includes in-frame clones alone and lacks a portion of them. The sample lists over 200,000 clones, about 90% occurring once. The sample was PBMCs. These receptors all come from a young woman in good health and CMV-seronegative. Both conserved end residues are part of each CDR3. Each record gives: clone size, D gene, V gene, J gene, CDR3 DNA, CDR3 protein. D genes are given only for firm matches. Size tells how often a clone was seen (once, few, many) or the class of an expanded clone, and some rows leave it out.

size: .
D: TRBD1
V: TRBV28
J: TRBJ2-5
DNA: TGTGCCAGCAGTTTTGAAACAGGGGGAAAAGAGACCCAGTACTTC
CDR3: CASSFETGGKETQYF

size: .
D: .
V: TRBV29-1
J: TRBJ2-5
DNA: TGCAGCGTCGGACATTTACAAGAGACCCAGTACTTC
CDR3: CSVGHLQETQYF

size: .
D: .
V: TRBV7-7
J: TRBJ2-5
DNA: TGTGCCAGCAGCCAGACAGGGACTGGCGAGACCCAGTACTTC
CDR3: CASSQTGTGETQYF

size: .
D: .
V: TRBV27
J: TRBJ2-3
DNA: TGTGCCAGCAGTTTGGGCTATACGCAGTATTTT
CDR3: CASSLGYTQYF

size: .
D: TRBD1
V: TRBV13
J: TRBJ1-3
DNA: TGTGCCAGCGCTGAGGACAGGGGCCAAAGAAACACCATATATTTT
CDR3: CASAEDRGQRNTIYF

size: .
D: .
V: TRBV5-1
J: TRBJ2-3
DNA: TGCGCCAGCAGCTTGGCAGGGGCCAACACAGATACGCAGTATTTT
CDR3: CASSLAGANTDTQYF

size: .
D: .
V: TRBV1
J: TRBJ2-2
DNA: TGCACCAGCAGCCAAAAATTCGGGCTAGTATCCACCGGGGAGCTGTTTTTT
CDR3: CTSSQKFGLVSTGELFF

size: few
D: TRBD1
V: TRBV27
J: TRBJ2-5
DNA: TGTGCCAGCAGGCGGACAGGCCAAGAGACCCAGTACTTC
CDR3: CASRRTGQETQYF

size: .
D: TRBD2
V: TRBV30
J: TRBJ2-3
DNA: TGTGCCTGGAGTGAGGGACTAGCGACAGATACGCAGTATTTT
CDR3: CAWSEGLATDTQYF

size: .
D: .
V: TRBV5-1
J: TRBJ1-2
DNA: TGCGCCAGCAGCTTGTCTGAGGGAAACTATGGCTACACCTTC
CDR3: CASSLSEGNYGYTF

size: .
D: .
V: TRBV9
J: TRBJ1-1
DNA: TGTGCCAGCAGCGGAGGATATCGCCGAGGGTCTCCTAACACTGAAGCTTTCTTT
CDR3: CASSGGYRRGSPNTEAFF

size: .
D: TRBD2
V: TRBV5-1
J: TRBJ2-5
DNA: TGCGCCAGCAGCATGGGGACTAGCGGGATACTCCAAGAGACCCAGTACTTC
CDR3: CASSMGTSGILQETQYF

size: .
D: TRBD1
V: TRBV19
J: TRBJ2-7
DNA: TGTGCCACCCGAGAACAGGGGGCGAGCTACGAGCAGTACTTC
CDR3: CATREQGASYEQYF

size: .
D: TRBD2
V: TRBV11-2
J: TRBJ2-2
DNA: TGTGCCAGCAGCTTAGGGCTAGCGGGAAGAACGAACACCGGGGAGCTGTTTTTT
CDR3: CASSLGLAGRTNTGELFF

size: few
D: TRBD1
V: TRBV5-3
J: TRBJ1-1
DNA: TGTGCCAGAAGCTTGGTCGGGACAGGGGGATCAAGAGGGAGTTCGAACACTGAAGCTTTCTTT
CDR3: CARSLVGTGGSRGSSNTEAFF

size: .
D: TRBD1
V: TRBV4-2
J: TRBJ1-2
DNA: TGTGCCAGCAGCCAAACCACAGGGGTGGGCTACACCTTC
CDR3: CASSQTTGVGYTF

size: .
D: TRBD1
V: TRBV4-3
J: TRBJ1-1
DNA: TGCGCCAGCAGCCCGCGGACAGGGGGAAAGGAGGACACTGAAGCTTTCTTT
CDR3: CASSPRTGGKEDTEAFF

size: .
D: .
V: TRBV6-1
J: TRBJ1-1
DNA: TGTGCCAGCAGGCTTATAGGGAACACTGAAGCTTTCTTT
CDR3: CASRLIGNTEAFF

size: .
D: TRBD2
V: TRBV4-3
J: TRBJ2-1
DNA: TGCGCCAGCAGCCCAGGACTAGCGACCTACAATGAGCAGTTCTTC
CDR3: CASSPGLATYNEQFF

size: .
D: .
V: TRBV23-1
J: TRBJ2-7
DNA: TGCGCCAGCAGTCTCCGGGACAAATCTTCCTACGAGCAGTACTTC
CDR3: CASSLRDKSSYEQYF

size: few
D: TRBD1
V: TRBV19
J: TRBJ2-7
DNA: TGTGCCAGTAGTATAGCAGGGGGCGCCTACGAGCAGTACTTC
CDR3: CASSIAGGAYEQYF

size: .
D: .
V: TRBV14
J: TRBJ2-7
DNA: TGTGCCAGCAGCCAAGATGATCGTCGCACCTACGAGCAGTACTTC
CDR3: CASSQDDRRTYEQYF

size: once
D: .
V: TRBV27
J: TRBJ2-2
DNA: TGTGCCAGCAGTTCTCTAGAAAGGGTGAACACCGGGGAGCTGTTTTTT
CDR3: CASSSLERVNTGELFF

size: .
D: TRBD1
V: TRBV6-1
J: TRBJ1-5
DNA: TGTGCCAGCAGACCAAGGGACAGATTAAATCAGCCCCAGCATTTT
CDR3: CASRPRDRLNQPQHF

size: .
D: TRBD2
V: TRBV14
J: TRBJ2-3
DNA: TGTGCCAGCAGCCAAGATCCTAGCGGGAGCGCAGATACGCAGTATTTT
CDR3: CASSQDPSGSADTQYF

size: .
D: TRBD1
V: TRBV9
J: TRBJ2-3
DNA: TGTGCCAGCAGAGCCGGGACAGGGCGTCCAGCAGATACGCAGTATTTT
CDR3: CASRAGTGRPADTQYF

size: .
D: .
V: TRBV29-1
J: TRBJ2-1
DNA: TGCAGCGTTGAAGATGAGGCCGGGAATGAGCAGTTCTTC
CDR3: CSVEDEAGNEQFF

size: .
D: .
V: TRBV6-1
J: TRBJ2-7
DNA: TGTGCCAGCAGTTATCTCGGCGAGCAGTACTTC
CDR3: CASSYLGEQYF

size: .
D: .
V: TRBV20-1
J: TRBJ2-3
DNA: TGCAGTGCTACTACAGATACGCAGTATTTT
CDR3: CSATTDTQYF

size: .
D: .
V: TRBV27
J: TRBJ2-7
DNA: TGTGCCAGCAGTGTTACAGGCGACCCTTTCTACGAGCAGTACTTC
CDR3: CASSVTGDPFYEQYF

size: .
D: .
V: TRBV5-1
J: TRBJ2-1
DNA: TGCGCCAGCAGCACTGGACTGGAAAACAATGAGCAGTTCTTC
CDR3: CASSTGLENNEQFF

size: .
D: TRBD2
V: TRBV15
J: TRBJ2-3
DNA: TGTGCCACCAGCGGCAGGACTAGCGGGAGGGCCGGGGATACGCAGTATTTT
CDR3: CATSGRTSGRAGDTQYF

size: .
D: .
V: TRBV2
J: TRBJ2-7
DNA: TGTGCCAGCTACTCAAATTACGAGCAGTACTTC
CDR3: CASYSNYEQYF

size: .
D: TRBD2
V: TRBV2
J: TRBJ2-5
DNA: TGTGCCAGCAGTGAAATTCTAGCGGGAGCGGGGTACCAAGAGACCCAGTACTTC
CDR3: CASSEILAGAGYQETQYF

size: .
D: .
V: TRBV12-5
J: TRBJ2-7
DNA: TGTGCTAGTGGTTTGTGGCTATTGGTAGCAGGGATGTACGAGCAGTACTTC
CDR3: CASGLWLLVAGMYEQYF

size: .
D: TRBD2
V: TRBV11-3
J: TRBJ2-3
DNA: TGTGCCAGCAGCTTAGGGCTTGGACTAGCGGGAGGGGACGCCAAGGATACGCAGTATTTT
CDR3: CASSLGLGLAGGDAKDTQYF

size: once
D: .
V: TRBV29-1
J: TRBJ1-2
DNA: TGCAGCGGAGGAGGACCCACGGAATACACCTTC
CDR3: CSGGGPTEYTF

size: .
D: .
V: TRBV18
J: TRBJ2-5
DNA: TGTGCCAGCTCAACGCGGCGGTCGGTTATGGAGACCCAGTACTTC
CDR3: CASSTRRSVMETQYF

size: .
D: TRBD1
V: TRBV27
J: TRBJ2-3
DNA: TGTGCCAGCAGTTTCCTCCGCCAGACAGGGGCGACAGATACGCAGTATTTT
CDR3: CASSFLRQTGATDTQYF

size: .
D: .
V: TRBV7-8
J: TRBJ1-4
DNA: TGTGCCAGCAGCTTAGCGAAGACAACTAATGAAAAACTGTTTTTT
CDR3: CASSLAKTTNEKLFF

size: .
D: .
V: TRBV19
J: TRBJ2-6
DNA: TGTGCCAGTAGTCAGGAGCGCTCTGGGGCCAACGTCCTGACTTTC
CDR3: CASSQERSGANVLTF

size: .
D: TRBD2
V: TRBV6-5
J: TRBJ2-7
DNA: TGTGCCAGCAGTTCTTATAGCGGGGGGTCCTACGAGCAGTACTTC
CDR3: CASSSYSGGSYEQYF

size: once
D: .
V: TRBV27
J: TRBJ2-1
DNA: TGTGCCAGCAGTTTAACTCTATCTTACAATGAGCAGTTCTTC
CDR3: CASSLTLSYNEQFF

size: .
D: TRBD1
V: TRBV9
J: TRBJ2-2
DNA: TGTGCCAGCAGCGTAGCGGGGACAGCGAACACCGGGGAGCTGTTTTTT
CDR3: CASSVAGTANTGELFF

size: .
D: .
V: TRBV7-9
J: TRBJ2-7
DNA: TGTGCCAGCAGCCCTGACAGGACCTACGAGCAGTACTTC
CDR3: CASSPDRTYEQYF

size: .
D: .
V: TRBV6-5
J: TRBJ2-2
DNA: TGTGCCAGCAGTTACTCACTCACCGGGGAGCTGTTTTTT
CDR3: CASSYSLTGELFF

size: .
D: TRBD2
V: TRBV5-4
J: TRBJ2-7
DNA: TGTGCCAGCAGCTCAGGACTAGCGGGAGGTTTGTACGAGCAGTACTTC
CDR3: CASSSGLAGGLYEQYF

size: once
D: .
V: TRBV29-1
J: TRBJ2-3
DNA: TGCAGCGTTGAAGTGGGGCCTAGGGCGGATACGCAGTATTTT
CDR3: CSVEVGPRADTQYF